Reported below is one TCR beta chain. Germline lookup yields CDR1 MNHEY and CDR2 SVGEGT. This CDR3 has 13 residues. Trimming took 6 bases from V and 6 from J, leaving 14 bases between them. The source of the sample is a study of control samples from healthy donors and cancer patients. Libraries were prepared by immunoSEQ multiplex PCR; TCRdb keeps only in-frame clonotypes and omits some of them. The sample has about 150,000 clones, around 88% seen once. This sequence was found in a man aged 18 to 29 in good health. The specimen was blood. This rearrangement joins TRBV6-2 or TRBV6-3 to TRBJ1-1; D gene ambiguous. The CDR3 DNA follows: TGTGCCAGCAGCTCGGGATCCAGAGCTGAAGCTTTCTTT. This encodes CASSSGSRAEAFF.